The 25 T cell receptor beta chains reported below all come from one sample, sequenced in a study of shared clonotypes between healthy human individuals. Profiled with immunoSEQ multiplex PCR; TCRdb holds only in-frame clones, not every one. The sample yields some 2.3 million clones, approximately 95% seen once. Input material: naive CD4+ T cells from PBMCs. Documented subset: CD45RA+ positively selected. All receptors come from a man between 18 and 35 years old in good health. Some clones in this sample may be carry-over from other donors' samples.

About this clone itself: The same CDR3 can be traced to other DNA sequences in this sample. This CDR3 is CAISERQGSYNEQFF. CDR3 nucleotides: TGTGCCATCAGTGAACGACAGGGCTCCTACAATGAGCAGTTCTTC. The chain is built from TRBV10-3 and TRBJ2-1; 7 positions match TRBD1. The CDR3 is 15 residues long. V was pared by 3 bases and J by 0 bases, with 2 bases of the junction left unmatched. The germline gives CDR1 ENHRY, CDR2 SYGVKD.

The chain couples TRBV15 to TRBJ1-1; TRBD1 is a possible D gene (6 bases). The CDR3 sequence is 14 residues long. V was cut by 4 bases and J by 3 bases, with 12 bases left in between. CDR1 is LNHNV, CDR2 YYDKDF, per germline (reference sequence). CDR3 in amino acids: CATSTLEGDTEAFF. As DNA, the CDR3 is TGTGCCACCAGCACGCTAGAGGGGGACACTGAAGCTTTCTTT.

The V call is TRBV7-3, the J call TRBJ2-1; a weak D match, TRBD2 (6 bases). Per germline, CDR1 SGHTA and CDR2 FQGTGA. V was pared by 9 bases and J by 4 bases, with 13 bases between. This CDR3 is 13 amino acids long. The chain's CDR3 is CASQATSYNEQFF. CDR3 in DNA: TGTGCCAGTCAGGCGACTAGTTACAATGAGCAGTTCTTC.

The V gene is TRBV30, the J gene TRBJ1-5; 7 nucleotides line up with TRBD1. The germline V gene encodes CDR1 GTSNPN and CDR2 SVGIG (reference sequence). The CDR3 has 14 amino acids. The trim removed 1 base at V and 7 bases at J, leaving 7 bases unmatched. The CDR3 DNA follows: TGTGCCTGGAGTGCCCCCGACAGGGTCCAGCCCCAGCATTTT. This codes for CAWSAPDRVQPQHF.

The CDR3, as DNA: TGTGCCAGCAGCCAAATCGGCGCCTATGAGCAGTTCTTC. Its protein is CASSQIGAYEQFF. This chain joins TRBV14 and TRBJ2-1; unclear D gene. The germline gives CDR1 SGHDN, CDR2 FVKESK. The CDR3 covers 13 residues. V gave up 2 bases and J gave up 8 bases, with 10 bases separating them.

The chain carries TRBV5-5 and TRBJ2-7; 7 bases are shared with TRBD1. Germline CDR1 and CDR2: SGHKS and YYEKEE (reference sequence). V lost 4 bases, J lost 2 bases, and 9 bases stayed unmatched. CDR3 length equals 15 residues. CDR3 sequence (DNA): TGTGCCAGCAGCGTCACAGGGGAGAGGACCTACGAGCAGTACTTC. This gives the protein CASSVTGERTYEQYF. The full variable domain, its missing parts supplied by reference TRBV5-5 and TRBJ2-7, is DAGVTQSPTHLIKTRGQQVTLRCSPISGHKSVSWYQQVLGQGPQFIFQYYEKEERGRGNFPDRFSARQFPNYSSELNVNALLLGDSALYLCASSVTGERTYEQYFGPGTRLTVT.

This chain uses TRBV4-1 with TRBJ1-3; a possible D gene is TRBD1 (5 bases). The V and J ends lost 0 bases and 1 base respectively, with 10 bases between them. The CDR3 consists of 16 residues. The germline V gene encodes CDR1 MGHRA and CDR2 YSYEKL. This CDR3 is CASSQESRVSGNTIYF. The DNA of the CDR3 is TGCGCCAGCAGCCAAGAATCCAGGGTTTCTGGAAACACCATATATTTT.

The gene calls are TRBV12-5 and TRBJ2-1; 7 bases agree with TRBD2. From germline, CDR1 is LGHNT and CDR2 FRNRAP. The CDR3 covers 16 residues. Germline trimming cut 2 bases from V and 7 bases from J; bases unmatched to any gene: 11. The CDR3 here is CASGLPTGEGKNEQFF. The CDR3 DNA is TGTGCTAGTGGTTTGCCAACGGGGGAGGGGAAGAATGAGCAGTTCTTC.

This sequence joins TRBV30 and TRBJ2-7; 12 positions agree with TRBD2. Looked up from germline, CDR1 is GTSNPN and CDR2 is SVGIG (reference sequence). CDR3 length equals 13 residues. The junction had 2 bases not matched to a gene; V was cut back by 4 bases and J by 4 bases. Written as DNA, the CDR3 is TGTGCCTGGATTCTAGCGGGAGGGTACGAGCAGTACTTC. Amino acid sequence: CAWILAGGYEQYF.

V usage is TRBV9 and J usage is TRBJ2-6; D uncertain. V lost 0 bases and J lost 7, with 8 bases in between. CDR1 and CDR2 (germline): SGDLS, YYNGEE. The CDR3 has 14 amino acids. CDR3 region: CASSVDSVANVLTF. CDR3 coding DNA: TGTGCCAGCAGCGTAGATTCCGTTGCCAACGTCCTGACTTTC.

This rearrangement joins TRBV29-1 to TRBJ2-3, with a weak D call TRBD2 (6 bases). The germline gives CDR1 SQVTM, CDR2 ANQGSEA. With 5 bases removed from V and 7 bases from J, the gap between germline ends came to 13 bases. This CDR3 contains 12 residues. CDR3 nucleotides: TGCAGCGTTTTCTGGCGGGATCATACGCAGTATTTT. It encodes CSVFWRDHTQYF.

This chain connects TRBV28 to TRBJ1-5; the D gene is possibly TRBD1 (6 bases). Looked up from germline, CDR1 is MDHEN and CDR2 is SYDVKM. Trimming pared 5 bases from V and 3 bases from J, leaving 14 bases between. This CDR3 comprises 15 residues. CDR3 amino acids: CASSQTTGPNQPQHF. The CDR3 bases are TGTGCCAGCAGTCAAACCACAGGGCCCAATCAGCCCCAGCATTTT.

This chain joins TRBV7-9 and TRBJ1-1; no definite D call. In germline, CDR1 is SEHNR, CDR2 FQNEAQ (reference sequence). Deletions cut 1 base from V and 4 bases from J, with 13 bases between. The CDR3 contains 15 residues. The CDR3, as DNA: TGTGCCAGCAGCTTAGATGGACGGGCCCTCACTGAAGCTTTCTTT. Translation gives CASSLDGRALTEAFF.

The V call is TRBV11-2, the J call TRBJ2-2; possible D gene TRBD2, 6 bases. Germline CDR1 is SGHAT and CDR2 is FQNNGV. CDR3 length: 19 residues. V was pared by 0 bases and J by 4 bases, with 21 bases between. The CDR3 region has the DNA TGTGCCAGCAGCTTAGATCGGCGGAGTTGGCGGGAATCCACCGGGGAGCTGTTTTTT. Translating it yields CASSLDRRSWRESTGELFF.

This sequence joins TRBV5-1 and TRBJ2-3; 9 bases line up with TRBD2. The V and J ends lost 0 bases and 2 bases, in that order; junction bases with no gene match: 4. This CDR3 region has 16 residues. CDR1 and CDR2 (germline): SGHRS, YFSETQ. The CDR3 spells CASSLVGGRATDTQYF. The CDR3 DNA is TGCGCCAGCAGCTTGGTGGGCGGGAGGGCCACAGATACGCAGTATTTT.

This CDR3 reads CASRGGLAGNTGELFF. The CDR3 bases are TGTGCCAGTAGGGGAGGACTAGCGGGGAACACCGGGGAGCTGTTTTTT. V is TRBV19 and J is TRBJ2-2; the match to TRBD2 covers 11 bases. CDR3 length: 16 amino acids. V lost 6 bases, J lost 1 base, and 4 bases stayed unmatched. Germline CDR1 is LNHDA and CDR2 is SQIVND (reference sequence). The full variable domain, completed using reference TRBV19 and TRBJ2-2, is DGGITQSPKYLFRKEGQNVTLSCEQNLNHDAMYWYRQDPGQGLRLIYYSQIVNDFQKGDIAEGYSVSREKKESFPLTVTSAQKNPTAFYLCASRGGLAGNTGELFFGEGSRLTVL.

This chain uses TRBV25-1 with TRBJ2-1; 7 nucleotides line up with TRBD2. V lost 4 bases to trimming and J lost 2 bases; unmatched junction nucleotides: 8. In germline, CDR1 is MGHDK, CDR2 SYGVNS. The CDR3 runs 16 residues. The CDR3 region has the DNA TGTGCCAGCAGTGCTCTAGCGGTATCTCCCTACAATGAGCAGTTCTTC. Translation gives CASSALAVSPYNEQFF.

The rearrangement uses TRBV19 and TRBJ1-2, with D uncertain. From germline, CDR1 is LNHDA and CDR2 SQIVND (reference sequence). Between the trimmed V and J ends, which lost 11 bases and 2 bases, there was a span of 12 bases. The CDR3 has 12 amino acids. The CDR3 sequence is CASLRGNYGYTF. CDR3 in DNA: TGTGCCTCTCTCCGGGGAAACTATGGCTACACCTTC.

V usage is TRBV9 and J usage is TRBJ1-2; 10 bases align to TRBD1. CDR3 length: 20 amino acids. V was clipped by 0 bases and J by 2 bases; unmatched bases: 16. Germline-derived CDR1 and CDR2 are SGDLS and YYNGEE. CDR3 residues: CASSVGRTGGMSLRNYGYTF. The CDR3 nucleotides read TGTGCCAGCAGCGTAGGGAGGACAGGGGGAATGTCACTCCGGAACTATGGCTACACCTTC.

CDR3 residues: CASSPSAAGEKLFF. DNA for the CDR3: TGTGCCAGCTCACCATCCGCGGCGGGGGAAAAACTGTTTTTT. The gene calls are TRBV18 and TRBJ1-4; D gene ambiguous. This CDR3 is built from 14 residues. The V gene's germline CDR1 is KGHSH and CDR2 LQKENI. With 2 bases removed from V and 8 bases from J, the gap between germline ends came to 12 bases.

This chain joins TRBV10-3 and TRBJ2-5, with 8 positions matching TRBD2. The CDR3 consists of 14 residues. Trimming at V came to 0 bases and at J to 5 bases, leaving 2 bases not matched to a gene. Per the germline V gene, CDR1 is ENHRY and CDR2 is SYGVKD. CDR3 nucleotides: TGTGCCATCAGTGAGTCAGCGGGGGCCGAGACCCAGTACTTC. Encoded protein: CAISESAGAETQYF.

The chain recombines TRBV7-8 with TRBJ1-5, with 7 positions matching TRBD1. The J segment lost 9 bases and the V segment lost 5 bases, leaving 13 bases of the junction unmatched. The CDR3 extends over 15 amino acids. Looked up from germline, CDR1 is SGHVS and CDR2 is FQNEAQ. The CDR3 here is CASSPGGDREGPQHF. Here the CDR3 DNA reads TGTGCCAGCAGCCCGGGGGGCGACAGGGAGGGGCCCCAGCATTTT.

The chain has TRBV2 and TRBJ2-2; 7 positions match TRBD2. The junction had 6 bases not matched to a gene; V was cut back by 5 bases and J by 6 bases. Germline assignment: CDR1 SNHLY and CDR2 FYNNEI. The CDR3 contains 14 residues. The CDR3 nucleotides read TGTGCCAGCAGTCTTTTGCGGGAGTCCGGGGAGCTGTTTTTT. It translates to CASSLLRESGELFF.

This chain links TRBV11-2 with TRBJ2-2, with D uncertain. CDR1 is SGHAT, CDR2 FQNNGV, per germline. This CDR3 has 13 residues. V dropped 3 bases and J dropped 6 bases, with 8 bases sitting between them. The CDR3 loop is CASSLGRSGELFF. The CDR3 coding sequence is TGTGCCAGCAGCTTGGGCAGGTCCGGGGAGCTGTTTTTT.

The chain recombines TRBV5-1 with TRBJ2-7, with D maybe TRBD2 (5 bases). The CDR3 length is 14 residues. V lost 2 bases, J lost 0 bases, and 9 bases lay in between. Germline lookup yields CDR1 SGHRS and CDR2 YFSETQ. The CDR3 loop is CASSFGGLSYEQYF. CDR3 coding DNA: TGCGCCAGCAGCTTCGGCGGGCTCTCCTACGAGCAGTACTTC.